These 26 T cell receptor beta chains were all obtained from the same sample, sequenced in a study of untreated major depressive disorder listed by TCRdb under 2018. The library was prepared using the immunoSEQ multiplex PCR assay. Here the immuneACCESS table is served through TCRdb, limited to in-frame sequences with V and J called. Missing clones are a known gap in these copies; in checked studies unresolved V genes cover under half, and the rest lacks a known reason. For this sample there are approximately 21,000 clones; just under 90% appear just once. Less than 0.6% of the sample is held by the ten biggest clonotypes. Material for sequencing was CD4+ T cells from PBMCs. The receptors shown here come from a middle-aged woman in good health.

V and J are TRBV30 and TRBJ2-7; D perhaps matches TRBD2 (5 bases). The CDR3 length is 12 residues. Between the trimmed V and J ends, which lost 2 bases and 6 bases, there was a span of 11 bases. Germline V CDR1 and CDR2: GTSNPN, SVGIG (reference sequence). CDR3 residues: CAWSPGIGEQYF. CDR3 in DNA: TGTGCCTGGAGTCCGGGGATTGGCGAGCAGTACTTC.

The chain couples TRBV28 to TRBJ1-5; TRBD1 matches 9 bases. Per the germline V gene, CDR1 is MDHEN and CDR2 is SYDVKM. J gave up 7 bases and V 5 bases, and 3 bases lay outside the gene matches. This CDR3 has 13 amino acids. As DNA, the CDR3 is TGTGCCAGCAGTGGACAGGGGTGGCAGCCCCAGCATTTT. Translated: CASSGQGWQPQHF.

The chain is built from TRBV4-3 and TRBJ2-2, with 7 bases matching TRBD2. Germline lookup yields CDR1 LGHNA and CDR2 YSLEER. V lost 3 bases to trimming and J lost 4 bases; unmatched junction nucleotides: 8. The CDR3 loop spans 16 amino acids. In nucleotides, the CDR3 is TGCGCCAGCAGCCAGTCAGCGGGGTTCTTCACCGGGGAGCTGTTTTTT. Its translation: CASSQSAGFFTGELFF.

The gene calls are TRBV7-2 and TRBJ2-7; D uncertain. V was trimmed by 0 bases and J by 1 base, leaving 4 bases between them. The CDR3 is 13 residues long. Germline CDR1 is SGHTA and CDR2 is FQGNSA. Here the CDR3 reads CASSLAISYEQYV. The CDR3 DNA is TGTGCCAGCAGCTTAGCAATTTCCTACGAGCAGTACGTC.

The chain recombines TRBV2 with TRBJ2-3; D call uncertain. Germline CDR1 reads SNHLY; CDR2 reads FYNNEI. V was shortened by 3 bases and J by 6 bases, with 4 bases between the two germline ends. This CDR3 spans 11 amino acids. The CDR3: CASSEGDTQYF. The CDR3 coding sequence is TGTGCCAGCAGTGAGGGCGATACGCAGTATTTT.

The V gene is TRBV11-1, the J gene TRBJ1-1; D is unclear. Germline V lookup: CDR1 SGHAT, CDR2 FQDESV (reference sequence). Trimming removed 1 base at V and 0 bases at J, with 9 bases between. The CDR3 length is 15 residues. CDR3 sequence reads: CASSLEGSMNTEAFF. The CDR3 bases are TGTGCCAGCAGCTTAGAGGGCAGCATGAACACTGAAGCTTTCTTT.

CDR3 protein: CASSLQGVAYNNNQPQHF. Here the CDR3 DNA reads TGTGCCAGCAGTTTACAGGGGGTGGCCTATAACAACAATCAGCCCCAGCATTTT. The V gene is TRBV6-7, the J gene TRBJ1-5, with 8 positions matching TRBD1. TRBV6-7 is treated as an ORF (open reading frame) with a function not yet certain. With V trimmed by 4 bases and J by 3 bases, 14 bases remained unmatched. The CDR3 consists of 18 residues.

CDR3 nucleotide sequence: TGTGCCTGGATCCCAACCGACGGACTAGCGGGTTACAATGAGCAGTTCTTC. This translates into CAWIPTDGLAGYNEQFF. V and J are TRBV30 and TRBJ2-1; 11 bases are a match to TRBD2. The CDR3 is made up of 17 amino acids. Germline CDR1 and CDR2: GTSNPN and SVGIG (reference sequence). Trimming took 4 bases from V and 4 from J; bases not matched to a gene: 12. Combining the CDR3 with reference TRBV30 and TRBJ2-1 gives the whole variable domain SQTIHQWPATLVQPVGSPLSLECTVEGTSNPNLYWYRQAAGRGLQLLFYSVGIGQISSEVPQNLSASRPQDRQFILSSKKLLLSDSGFYLCAWIPTDGLAGYNEQFFGPGTRLTVL.

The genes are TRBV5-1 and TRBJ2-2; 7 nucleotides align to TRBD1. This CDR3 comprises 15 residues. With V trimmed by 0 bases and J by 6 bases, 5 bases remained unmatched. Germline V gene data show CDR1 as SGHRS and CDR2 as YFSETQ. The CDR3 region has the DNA TGCGCCAGCAGCTTGGGACAGGGAATCCCCGGGGAGCTGTTTTTT. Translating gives CASSLGQGIPGELFF. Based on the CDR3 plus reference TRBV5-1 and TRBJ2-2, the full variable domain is KAGVTQTPRYLIKTRGQQVTLSCSPISGHRSVSWYQQTPGQGLQFLFEYFSETQRNKGNFPGRFSGRQFSNSRSEMNVSTLELGDSALYLCASSLGQGIPGELFFGEGSRLTVL.

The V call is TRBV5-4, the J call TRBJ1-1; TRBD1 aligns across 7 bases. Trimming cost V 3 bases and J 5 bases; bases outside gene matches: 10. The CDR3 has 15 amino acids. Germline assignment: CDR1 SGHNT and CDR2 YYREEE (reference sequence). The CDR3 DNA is TGTGCCAGCAGCTCGGTTGGGCAGGGGGAGACTGAAGCTTTCTTT. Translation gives CASSSVGQGETEAFF.

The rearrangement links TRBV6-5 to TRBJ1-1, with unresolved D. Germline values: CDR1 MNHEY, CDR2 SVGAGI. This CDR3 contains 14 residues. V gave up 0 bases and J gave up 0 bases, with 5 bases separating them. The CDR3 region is CASSYSSLNTEAFF. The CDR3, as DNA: TGTGCCAGCAGTTACTCTTCCCTGAACACTGAAGCTTTCTTT.

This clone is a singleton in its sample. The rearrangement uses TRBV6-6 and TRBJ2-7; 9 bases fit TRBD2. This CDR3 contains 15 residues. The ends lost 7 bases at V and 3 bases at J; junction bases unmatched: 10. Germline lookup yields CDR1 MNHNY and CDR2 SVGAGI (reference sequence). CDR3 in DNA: TGTGCCAGCACCAGATATAGCGGGGGTAACTACGAGCAGTACGTC. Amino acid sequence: CASTRYSGGNYEQYV.

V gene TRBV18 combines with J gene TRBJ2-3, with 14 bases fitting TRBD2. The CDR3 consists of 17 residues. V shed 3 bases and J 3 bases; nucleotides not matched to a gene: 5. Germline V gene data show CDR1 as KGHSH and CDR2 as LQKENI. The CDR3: CASSPRGTSGRTDTQYF. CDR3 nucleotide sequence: TGTGCCAGCTCACCGCGAGGGACTAGCGGGAGAACAGATACGCAGTATTTT.

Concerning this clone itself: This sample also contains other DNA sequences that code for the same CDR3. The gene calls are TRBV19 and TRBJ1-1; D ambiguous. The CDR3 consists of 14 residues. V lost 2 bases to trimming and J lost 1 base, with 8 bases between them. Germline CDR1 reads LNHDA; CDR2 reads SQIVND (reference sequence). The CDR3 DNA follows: TGTGCCAGTAGTATAATGGCGGGGAACACTGAAGCTTTCTTT. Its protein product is CASSIMAGNTEAFF. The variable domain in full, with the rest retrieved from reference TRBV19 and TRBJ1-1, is DGGITQSPKYLFRKEGQNVTLSCEQNLNHDAMYWYRQDPGQGLRLIYYSQIVNDFQKGDIAEGYSVSREKKESFPLTVTSAQKNPTAFYLCASSIMAGNTEAFFGQGTRLTVV.

The CDR3 sequence is CASSLDSKRLTETQYF. The CDR3 nucleotides are TGCGCCAGCAGCTTGGATAGTAAACGATTAACGGAGACCCAGTACTTC. The chain is built from TRBV5-1 and TRBJ2-5; D gene uncertain. The CDR3 is 16 amino acids. V shed 0 bases and J shed 5 bases, with 17 bases lying between them. Germline-derived CDR1 and CDR2 are SGHRS and YFSETQ.

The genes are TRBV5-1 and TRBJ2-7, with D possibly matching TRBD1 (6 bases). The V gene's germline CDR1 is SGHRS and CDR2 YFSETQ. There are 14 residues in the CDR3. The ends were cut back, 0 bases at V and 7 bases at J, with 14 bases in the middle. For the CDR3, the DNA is TGCGCCAGCAGCTTGGTGACAGGAGTGGGGGAGCAGTACTTC. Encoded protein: CASSLVTGVGEQYF.

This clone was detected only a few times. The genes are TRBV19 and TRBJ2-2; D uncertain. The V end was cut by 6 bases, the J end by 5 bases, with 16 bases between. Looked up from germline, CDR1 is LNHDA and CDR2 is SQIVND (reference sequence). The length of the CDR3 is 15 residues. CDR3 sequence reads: CASSRRGVGTGELFF. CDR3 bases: TGTGCCAGTAGCCGGAGAGGAGTGGGGACCGGGGAGCTGTTTTTT. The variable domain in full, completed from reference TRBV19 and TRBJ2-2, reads DGGITQSPKYLFRKEGQNVTLSCEQNLNHDAMYWYRQDPGQGLRLIYYSQIVNDFQKGDIAEGYSVSREKKESFPLTVTSAQKNPTAFYLCASSRRGVGTGELFFGEGSRLTVL.

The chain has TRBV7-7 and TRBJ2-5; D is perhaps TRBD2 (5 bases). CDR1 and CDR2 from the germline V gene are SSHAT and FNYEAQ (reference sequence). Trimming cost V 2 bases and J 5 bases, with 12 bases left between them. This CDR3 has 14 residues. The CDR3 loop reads CASSLTGKGETQYF. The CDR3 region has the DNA TGTGCCAGCAGCTTAACCGGGAAGGGTGAGACCCAGTACTTC.

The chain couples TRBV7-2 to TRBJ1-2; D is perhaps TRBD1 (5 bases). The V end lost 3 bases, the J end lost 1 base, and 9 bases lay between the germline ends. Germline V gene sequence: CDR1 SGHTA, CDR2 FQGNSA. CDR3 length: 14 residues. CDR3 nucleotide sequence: TGTGCCAGCAGCTTCGGCCAGGGTAACTATGGCTACACCTTC. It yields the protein CASSFGQGNYGYTF. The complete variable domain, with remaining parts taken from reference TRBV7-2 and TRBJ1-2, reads GAGVSQSPSNKVTEKGKDVELRCDPISGHTALYWYRQSLGQGLEFLIYFQGNSAPDKSGLPSDRFSAERTGGSVSTLTIQRTQQEDSAVYLCASSFGQGNYGYTFGSGTRLTVV.

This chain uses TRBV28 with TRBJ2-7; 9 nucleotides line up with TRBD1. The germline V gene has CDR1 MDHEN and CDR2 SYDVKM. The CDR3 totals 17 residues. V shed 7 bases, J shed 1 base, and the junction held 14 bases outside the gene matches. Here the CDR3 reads CASMTMAGTGRSYEQYF. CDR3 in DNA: TGTGCCAGCATGACGATGGCCGGGACAGGGCGGTCCTACGAGCAGTACTTC. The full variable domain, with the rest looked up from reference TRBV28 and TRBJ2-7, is DVKVTQSSRYLVKRTGEKVFLECVQDMDHENMFWYRQDPGLGLRLIYFSYDVKMKEKGDIPEGYSVSREKKERFSLILESASTNQTSMYLCASMTMAGTGRSYEQYFGPGTRLTVT.

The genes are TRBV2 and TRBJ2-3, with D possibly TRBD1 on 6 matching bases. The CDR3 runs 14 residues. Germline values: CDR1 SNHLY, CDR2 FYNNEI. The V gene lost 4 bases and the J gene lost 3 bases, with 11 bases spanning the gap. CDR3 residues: CASSVQGGTDTQYF. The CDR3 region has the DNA TGTGCCAGCAGTGTACAGGGTGGTACAGATACGCAGTATTTT.

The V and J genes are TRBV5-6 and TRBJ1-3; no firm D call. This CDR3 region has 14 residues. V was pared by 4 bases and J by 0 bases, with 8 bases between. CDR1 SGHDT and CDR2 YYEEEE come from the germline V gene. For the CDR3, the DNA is TGTGCCAGCAGCCTGGAGCCCTCTGGAAACACCATATATTTT. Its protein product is CASSLEPSGNTIYF.

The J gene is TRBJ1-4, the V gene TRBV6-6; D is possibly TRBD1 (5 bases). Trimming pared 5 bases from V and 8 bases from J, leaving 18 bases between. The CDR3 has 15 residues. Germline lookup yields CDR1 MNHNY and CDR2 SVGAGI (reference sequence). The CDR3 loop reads CASSQREGRGEKLFF. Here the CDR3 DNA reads TGTGCCAGCAGTCAGAGGGAGGGGCGAGGGGAAAAACTGTTTTTT.

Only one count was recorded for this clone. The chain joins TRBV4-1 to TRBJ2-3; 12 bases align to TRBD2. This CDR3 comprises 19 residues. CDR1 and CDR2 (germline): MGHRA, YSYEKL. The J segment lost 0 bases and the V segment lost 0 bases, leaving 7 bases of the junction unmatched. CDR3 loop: CASSQERLAGDLSTDTQYF. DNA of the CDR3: TGCGCCAGCAGCCAAGAAAGACTAGCGGGAGACCTTAGCACAGATACGCAGTATTTT.

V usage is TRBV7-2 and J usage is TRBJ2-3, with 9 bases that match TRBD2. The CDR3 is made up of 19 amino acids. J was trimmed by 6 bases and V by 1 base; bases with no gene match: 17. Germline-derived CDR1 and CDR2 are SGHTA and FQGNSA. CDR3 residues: CASSLVLRGLARMGDTQYF. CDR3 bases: TGTGCCAGCAGCTTAGTTTTACGCGGACTAGCGCGAATGGGGGATACGCAGTATTTT.

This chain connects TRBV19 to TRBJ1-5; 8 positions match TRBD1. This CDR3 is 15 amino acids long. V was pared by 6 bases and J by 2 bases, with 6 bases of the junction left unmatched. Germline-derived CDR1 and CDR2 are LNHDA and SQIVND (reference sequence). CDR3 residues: CASRAPDRGNQPQHF. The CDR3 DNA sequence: TGTGCCAGTAGGGCTCCGGACAGGGGCAATCAGCCCCAGCATTTT.